The next 24 T cell receptor beta chains were all read from a single sample in a study of blood T cell repertoires in COVID-19. Only in-frame clones appear in the TCRdb table, and some are missing; sequencing was by immunoSEQ multiplex PCR. Of more than 65,000 clones in the sample, approximately 78% are singletons; the top ten hold 35% to 40%. Material for sequencing was peripheral blood. The origin of the receptors is a woman aged 70-85 years with acute or convalescent COVID-19.

The table lists this clone with a count of one. The chain recombines TRBV5-1 with TRBJ1-6, with 9 bases that match TRBD1. Germline values: CDR1 SGHRS, CDR2 YFSETQ. CDR3 length equals 15 residues. V shed 3 bases and J 5 bases; nucleotides not matched to a gene: 3. The CDR3 region has the DNA TGCGCCAGCAGCTCTGGGACAGGGAATAATTCACCCCTCCACTTT. Its protein is CASSSGTGNNSPLHF. Using reference TRBV5-1 and TRBJ1-6 for the parts outside the CDR3, the full variable domain is KAGVTQTPRYLIKTRGQQVTLSCSPISGHRSVSWYQQTPGQGLQFLFEYFSETQRNKGNFPGRFSGRQFSNSRSEMNVSTLELGDSALYLCASSSGTGNNSPLHFGNGTRLTVT.

CDR3 bases: TGTGCCAGCTCACCGGCGGGACGAGCTTGGAATGAGCAGTTCTTC. The encoded protein is CASSPAGRAWNEQFF. V gene TRBV18 combines with J gene TRBJ2-1; possible D gene TRBD2, 6 bases. This CDR3 comprises 15 residues. Looked up from germline, CDR1 is KGHSH and CDR2 is LQKENI. Between the trimmed V and J ends, which lost 3 bases and 7 bases, there was a span of 16 bases.

J is TRBJ2-3 and V is TRBV5-6; D is possibly TRBD1 (6 bases). This CDR3 has 14 residues. Trimming removed 5 bases at V and 2 bases at J, with 12 bases between. Germline assignment: CDR1 SGHDT and CDR2 YYEEEE. The CDR3 DNA sequence: TGTGCCAGCAGTTCGGACAGACTCACAGATACGCAGTATTTT. This encodes CASSSDRLTDTQYF.

The gene calls are TRBV19 and TRBJ1-3; the match to TRBD1 covers 7 bases. Germline V lookup: CDR1 LNHDA, CDR2 SQIVND (reference sequence). The CDR3 totals 16 residues. The V and J ends lost 3 bases and 0 bases, in that order; junction bases with no gene match: 5. CDR3 nucleotide sequence: TGTGCCAGTAGTATGACAGGGACCTACTCTGGAAACACCATATATTTT. Its protein is CASSMTGTYSGNTIYF.

The chain has TRBV19 and TRBJ2-2, with unresolved D. The germline V gene encodes CDR1 LNHDA and CDR2 SQIVND (reference sequence). CDR3 length: 15 residues. Trimming removed 7 bases from V and 5 bases from J, with 17 bases in between. CDR3 sequence reads: CASNPADLQTGELFF. The CDR3 nucleotides read TGTGCCAGTAATCCCGCGGATCTTCAAACCGGGGAGCTGTTTTTT.

The V and J genes are TRBV6-5 and TRBJ2-1; 7 bases are a match to TRBD1. V trimming: 4 bases; J trimming: 5 bases; junction bases outside the gene matches: 8. The CDR3 runs 15 residues. The germline CDR1 and CDR2 sequences are MNHEY and SVGAGI. CDR3 nucleotide sequence: TGTGCCAGCAGTTTTGACAGGGTCGGGGACAATGAGCAGTTCTTC. It yields the protein CASSFDRVGDNEQFF.

The CDR3 is CASSYSGGTGANVLTF. In DNA form, the CDR3 reads TGTGCCAGCAGTTACTCTGGGGGGACTGGGGCCAACGTCCTGACTTTC. The rearrangement uses TRBV6-5 and TRBJ2-6; D is possibly TRBD2 (6 bases). Between the trimmed V and J ends, which lost 0 bases and 2 bases, there was a span of 8 bases. CDR1 MNHEY and CDR2 SVGAGI come from the germline V gene. The CDR3 has 16 amino acids.

The CDR3 here is CASSPRIRDRYYGYTF. The CDR3 nucleotides are TGTGCCAGCTCACCACGCATTAGGGACAGATACTATGGCTACACCTTC. This chain uses TRBV18 with TRBJ1-2; the match to TRBD1 covers 7 bases. Germline V gene lookup returns CDR1 KGHSH and CDR2 LQKENI. Trimming cost V 1 base and J 3 bases; bases outside gene matches: 8. The CDR3 loop spans 16 amino acids.

J is TRBJ1-6 and V is TRBV7-3, with 10 bases fitting TRBD1. CDR3 size: 15 residues. The germline gives CDR1 SGHTA, CDR2 FQGTGA. Losses at the gene ends were 1 base for V and 9 bases for J; bases not matched to a gene: 3. The CDR3 loop is CASSLRDRGFSPLHF. In DNA, the CDR3 is TGTGCCAGCAGCTTAAGGGACAGGGGTTTTTCACCCCTCCACTTT.

This clone was observed once. This chain joins TRBV4-1 and TRBJ2-1; TRBD2 matches at 10 bases. V lost 4 bases and J lost 7; bases outside the gene matches: 13. The CDR3 totals 17 residues. The germline V gene has CDR1 MGHRA and CDR2 YSYEKL. This CDR3 is CASSPQALAGAPNEQFF. As DNA, the CDR3 is TGCGCCAGCAGCCCCCAGGCCCTAGCGGGAGCCCCTAATGAGCAGTTCTTC.

The rearrangement joins TRBV5-1 to TRBJ2-5; D is perhaps TRBD1 (6 bases). The CDR3 length is 14 residues. Germline V gene lookup returns CDR1 SGHRS and CDR2 YFSETQ. Trimming stripped 4 bases from V and 2 bases from J, with 12 bases between. CDR3 residues: CASSPQTGQETQYF. In nucleotides, the CDR3 is TGCGCCAGCAGCCCCCAGACAGGACAAGAGACCCAGTACTTC.

The V call is TRBV19, the J call TRBJ1-6; 8 bases map to TRBD1. This CDR3 is built from 15 residues. Germline CDR1 LNHDA, CDR2 SQIVND (reference sequence). With 5 bases clipped from V and 4 bases from J, the junction kept 4 bases outside the gene matches. CDR3 nucleotide sequence: TGTGCCAGTAGTGCAGGGGGCCGATATAATTCACCCCTCCACTTT. This codes for CASSAGGRYNSPLHF.

V and J are TRBV5-4 and TRBJ2-1; 13 bases are shared with TRBD2. CDR3 length: 16 amino acids. Germline CDR1 and CDR2: SGHNT and YYREEE (reference sequence). V shed 4 bases, J shed 7 bases, and the junction held 8 bases outside the gene matches. The CDR3 region has the DNA TGTGCCAGCAGCATGGAGCAGACTAGCGGGGGGAATGAGCAGTTCTTC. Translating gives CASSMEQTSGGNEQFF.

This clone appeared a single time. The chain is built from TRBV7-3 and TRBJ2-1; the D is unclear. The CDR3 is 12 amino acids. Trimming stripped 1 base from V and 6 bases from J, with 4 bases between. Germline V CDR1 and CDR2: SGHTA, FQGTGA. CDR3 sequence: CASSLISNEQFF. Written as DNA, the CDR3 is TGTGCCAGCAGCTTAATTAGCAATGAGCAGTTCTTC.

The chain joins TRBV11-2 to TRBJ2-1, with 7 bases matching TRBD2. The length of the CDR3 is 15 residues. The germline gives CDR1 SGHAT, CDR2 FQNNGV. V gave up 3 bases and J gave up 9 bases; unmatched junction bases: 11. DNA of the CDR3: TGTGCCAGCAGCTTCGAAAAGCGGGACTACGGTGAGCAGTTCTTC. Amino acids: CASSFEKRDYGEQFF. Together with reference TRBV11-2 and TRBJ2-1, the CDR3 gives the full variable domain: EAGVAQSPRYKIIEKRQSVAFWCNPISGHATLYWYQQILGQGPKLLIQFQNNGVVDDSQLPKDRFSAERLKGVDSTLKIQPAKLEDSAVYLCASSFEKRDYGEQFFGPGTRLTVL.

The chain recombines TRBV7-2 with TRBJ2-7; a possible D gene is TRBD1 (6 bases). The V and J ends lost 5 bases and 3 bases respectively, with 17 bases between them. Germline V lookup: CDR1 SGHTA, CDR2 FQGNSA. The CDR3 is 15 residues long. The CDR3 nucleotides are TGTGCCAGCAGCCCCGGGGCAGGGGCCCACTACGAGCAGTACTTC. This encodes CASSPGAGAHYEQYF.

The chain carries TRBV30 and TRBJ2-1, with 13 bases lining up with TRBD2. Germline-derived CDR1 and CDR2 are GTSNPN and SVGIG (reference sequence). This CDR3 is 15 amino acids long. V lost 5 bases and J lost 7; bases outside the gene matches: 8. The CDR3 loop reads CAWGLGTSGINEQFF. CDR3 DNA: TGTGCCTGGGGGTTAGGGACTAGCGGGATTAATGAGCAGTTCTTC.

The CDR3 region is CASSFSKLTGRTDTDTQYF. DNA for the CDR3: TGTGCCAGCAGCTTTTCTAAATTGACAGGGCGTACGGACACAGATACGCAGTATTTT. The rearrangement joins TRBV7-9 to TRBJ2-3, with 7 bases identical to TRBD1. The CDR3 length is 19 residues. The V gene end was trimmed by 3 bases and the J gene end by 2 bases; junction bases not matched to a gene: 17. Germline CDR1 and CDR2: SEHNR and FQNEAQ (reference sequence).

This chain connects TRBV9 to TRBJ2-1; no clear D gene. The CDR3 runs to 13 residues. In germline, CDR1 is SGDLS, CDR2 YYNGEE. The V end was cut by 2 bases, the J end by 6 bases, with 9 bases between. The CDR3 is CASSVNRVNEQFF. CDR3 nucleotides: TGTGCCAGCAGCGTTAACCGGGTCAATGAGCAGTTCTTC.

This clone was counted only a few times. This chain links TRBV19 with TRBJ1-1; D is unresolved. Per the germline V gene, CDR1 is LNHDA and CDR2 is SQIVND (reference sequence). The V and J ends lost 6 bases and 1 base respectively, with 18 bases between them. The CDR3 sequence is 16 residues long. In DNA, the CDR3 is TGTGCCAGTAGACCTTCATGGAGCCGCGAGAACACTGAAGCTTTCTTT. It yields the protein CASRPSWSRENTEAFF. Combining the CDR3 with reference TRBV19 and TRBJ1-1 gives the whole variable domain DGGITQSPKYLFRKEGQNVTLSCEQNLNHDAMYWYRQDPGQGLRLIYYSQIVNDFQKGDIAEGYSVSREKKESFPLTVTSAQKNPTAFYLCASRPSWSRENTEAFFGQGTRLTVV.

The chain links TRBV5-1 to TRBJ1-6; D possibly corresponds to TRBD1 (5 bases). Trimming stripped 4 bases from V and 9 bases from J, with 17 bases between. The germline gives CDR1 SGHRS, CDR2 YFSETQ. This CDR3 has 15 residues. The chain's CDR3 is CASSRGTGGVSPLHF. The CDR3 nucleotides are TGCGCCAGCAGCCGGGGCACGGGGGGAGTTTCACCCCTCCACTTT.

The V call is TRBV11-2, the J call TRBJ2-7; D gene unclear. The germline V gene encodes CDR1 SGHAT and CDR2 FQNNGV. CDR3 length: 14 amino acids. Trimming removed 3 bases from V and 0 bases from J, with 9 bases in between. CDR3 coding DNA: TGTGCCAGCAGCTTTGTCATTTCCTCCTACGAGCAGTACTTC. Translating gives CASSFVISSYEQYF.

The V call is TRBV29-1, the J call TRBJ2-3; tentative D call: TRBD1 (6 bases). V was clipped by 6 bases and J by 0 bases, with 10 bases between them. Germline V gene sequence: CDR1 SQVTM, CDR2 ANQGSEA. The CDR3 covers 13 residues. In DNA, the CDR3 is TGCAGCGTAGGTCAGGGGAGCACAGATACGCAGTATTTT. This encodes CSVGQGSTDTQYF.

The gene calls are TRBV5-3 and TRBJ1-1, with D hard to call. TRBV5-3 belongs to the ORF category, with a function that is uncertain. Between the trimmed V and J ends, which lost 5 bases and 4 bases, there was a span of 12 bases. The CDR3 length is 13 residues. The CDR3 nucleotides read TGTGCCAGAAGGGGAGGAGATTTCACTGAAGCTTTCTTT. It codes for CARRGGDFTEAFF.